A single sample gave rise to the 5 T cell receptor beta chains below, sequenced in a study of blood T cell repertoires in COVID-19. Data came from immunoSEQ multiplex PCR; TCRdb stores just in-frame clones and leaves some out. The profile shows approximately 280,000 clones, roughly 85% of them singletons. The sample consisted of peripheral blood. The source is a man between 50 and 59 years old with active or convalescent COVID-19.

This clone was observed a few times. The chain links TRBV24-1 to TRBJ2-3; 8 bases agree with TRBD1. The V gene's germline CDR1 is KGHDR and CDR2 SFDVKD. After removal of 5 bases from V and 6 bases from J, the junction contained 9 bases not matched to a gene. CDR3 size: 15 residues. CDR3 loop: CATSVRTGTGDTQYF. In DNA form, the CDR3 reads TGTGCCACCAGTGTCCGGACAGGGACGGGGGATACGCAGTATTTT.

The CDR3 region has the DNA TGTGCCAGCAGCCCGGGGTTTTTTGGGAATGAGCAGTTCTTC. It is translated as CASSPGFFGNEQFF. This chain connects TRBV4-2 to TRBJ2-1, with D perhaps matching TRBD2 (5 bases). Germline assignment: CDR1 LGHNA and CDR2 YNFKEQ. This CDR3 has 14 amino acids. The V end was cut by 4 bases, the J end by 7 bases, with 14 bases between.

The rearrangement links TRBV12-3 or TRBV12-4 to TRBJ1-1, with a weak D call TRBD1 (6 bases). The length of the CDR3 is 13 residues. Trimming cost V 6 bases and J 3 bases, with 11 bases left between them. CDR3 sequence: CASRSQGYTEAFF. DNA for the CDR3: TGTGCCAGCAGGTCACAGGGATACACTGAAGCTTTCTTT.

This chain connects TRBV27 to TRBJ2-2; D is perhaps TRBD2 (6 bases). Trimming took off 11 bases at V and 5 bases at J, with 21 bases between the two ends. The CDR3 length is 15 residues. Germline values: CDR1 MNHEY, CDR2 SMNVEV (reference sequence). The CDR3 DNA follows: TGTGCCCTATATATGCTGGCGGGAAGTACCGGGGAGCTGTTTTTT. Its protein is CALYMLAGSTGELFF.

V gene TRBV6-5 combines with J gene TRBJ1-6, with D unclear. Trimming took 5 bases from V and 0 from J, leaving 5 bases between them. The V gene's germline CDR1 is MNHEY and CDR2 SVGAGI. The CDR3 is 14 residues long. The CDR3 DNA follows: TGTGCCAGCAGTCCCGGCTCCTATAATTCACCCCTCCACTTT. Its protein is CASSPGSYNSPLHF.